A single sample is the source of the 2 T cell receptor beta chains below, sequenced in a study of blood T cell repertoires in COVID-19. TCRdb keeps only in-frame clones here, not all; method: immunoSEQ multiplex PCR. The sample records roughly 200,000 clones, 65% to 80% being singletons. Sequenced: peripheral blood. The receptors derive from a man in his forties or fifties who had recovered from COVID-19.

The J gene is TRBJ2-5, the V gene TRBV13; 13 positions agree with TRBD2. Germline values: CDR1 PRHDT, CDR2 FYEKMQ (reference sequence). The CDR3 runs 16 residues. Unmatched junction bases numbered 5, after V lost 2 bases and J lost 5 bases. CDR3 in DNA: TGTGCCAGCAGCTTACAGGGACTAGCGGGAATGGAGACCCAGTACTTC. As protein: CASSLQGLAGMETQYF.

The genes are TRBV5-4 and TRBJ2-7; D is unclear. V lost 5 bases to trimming and J lost 0 bases, with 18 bases between them. This CDR3 is 16 amino acids long. CDR1 and CDR2 from the germline V gene are SGHNT and YYREEE (reference sequence). The CDR3, as DNA: TGTGCCAGCAGTCATGGCCAGGCCGACCTCTCCTACGAGCAGTACTTC. Its protein product is CASSHGQADLSYEQYF.